These 18 T cell receptor beta chains share one sample of origin, sequenced in a study of T-cell reconstitution after alpha-beta-depleted transplantation in children. The TCRbeta library was prepared with unique molecular identifiers. TCRdb ran MiXCR on the PCR reads and lists one entry per CDR3 protein. The repertoire has around 500,000 distinct CDR3 sequences, under 15% of them found once; the top ten carry under 7%. Sequencing used PBMCs from the stem cell graft donor, obtained from the stem cell graft. Receptor source: a human donor who donated a stem cell graft to a child with combined immunodeficiency.

This clonotype was seen a handful of times. V gene TRBV20-1 combines with J gene TRBJ2-7; maybe TRBD2 (6 bases). V dropped 0 bases and J dropped 0 bases, with 12 bases sitting between them. The CDR3 contains 15 residues. Germline assignment: CDR1 DFQATT and CDR2 SNEGSKA (reference sequence). CDR3 residues: CSARDPQRASYEQYF. The CDR3, as DNA: TGCAGTGCTAGAGATCCCCAGCGGGCCTCCTACGAGCAGTACTTC.

This clonotype was observed a single time. The rearrangement uses TRBV3-1 and TRBJ2-2, with a tentative D call TRBD2 (6 bases). V dropped 4 bases and J dropped 6 bases, with 9 bases sitting between them. The CDR3 totals 13 residues. Germline loops: CDR1 LGHDT, CDR2 YNNKEL (reference sequence). CDR3 coding DNA: TGTGCCAGCAGCCGACTAGTGGCCGGGGAGCTGTTTTTT. This gives the protein CASSRLVAGELFF.

In its sample, this clonotype was seen a few times. CDR3 in amino acids: CASSWDRGSSPLHF. For the CDR3, the DNA is TGTGCCAGCAGTTGGGACAGGGGAAGTTCACCCCTCCACTTT. The chain recombines TRBV12-3 or TRBV12-4 with TRBJ1-6; 10 bases map to TRBD1. V dropped 4 bases and J dropped 9; count of bases not matched to a gene: 3. The CDR3 spans 14 residues.

This clonotype has a handful of counts. The chain carries TRBV20-1 and TRBJ2-1, with D perhaps TRBD1 (6 bases). The CDR3 length is 19 residues. Germline V gene sequence: CDR1 DFQATT, CDR2 SNEGSKA (reference sequence). V lost 0 bases to trimming and J lost 5 bases, with 26 bases between them. The CDR3 sequence: CSARDVAGVYPVLDNEQFF. The CDR3 DNA sequence: TGCAGTGCTAGAGATGTGGCAGGGGTTTATCCTGTGCTTGACAATGAGCAGTTCTTC.

This clonotype appeared a few times. This chain uses TRBV25-1 with TRBJ2-2; D gene ambiguous. The CDR3 is 17 residues long. Germline V gives CDR1 MGHDK, CDR2 SYGVNS. V lost 2 bases, J lost 3 bases, and 16 bases lay in between. In DNA form, the CDR3 reads TGTGCCAGCAGTGAAGACCCTGAAAGGGTGGACACCGGGGAGCTGTTTTTT. This sequence encodes CASSEDPERVDTGELFF.

This rearrangement joins TRBV29-1 to TRBJ2-1; D might be TRBD2 (6 bases). Trimming pared 5 bases from V and 12 bases from J, leaving 14 bases between. CDR1 is SQVTM and CDR2 is ANQGSEA in the germline V gene. The CDR3 is 11 amino acids. The CDR3 DNA reads TGCAGCGTTTCCCAGGGAGGCGGGCAGTTCTTC. Protein product: CSVSQGGGQFF.

A few counts support this clonotype. The junction shows a germline mismatch at one end, possibly a read error. V gene TRBV7-9 combines with J gene TRBJ2-1; 10 bases map to TRBD1. The CDR3 runs 12 residues. CDR1 is SEHNR and CDR2 is FQNEAQ in the germline V gene (reference sequence). The CDR3: CASSLERQGAAF. The CDR3 DNA reads as TGTGCCAGCAGCTTAGAGAGACAGGGGGCTGCCTTC.

This clonotype has a count of ten or more. The chain uses TRBV4-1 and TRBJ2-1, with 8 bases identical to TRBD2. V was clipped by 3 bases and J by 7 bases; unmatched bases: 2. The CDR3 spans 13 residues. Germline V gives CDR1 MGHRA, CDR2 YSYEKL. CDR3 protein: CASSHGGENEQFF. In nucleotides, the CDR3 is TGCGCCAGCAGCCACGGGGGGGAAAATGAGCAGTTCTTC.

In this sample, this clonotype turned up a few times. The V call is TRBV11-1, the J call TRBJ2-7; the match to TRBD2 covers 11 bases. V was clipped by 5 bases and J by 3 bases; unmatched bases: 6. CDR1 SGHAT and CDR2 FQDESV come from the germline V gene (reference sequence). The CDR3 runs to 15 residues. CDR3: CASSPGTSGFYEQYF. CDR3 nucleotides: TGTGCCAGCAGCCCAGGGACTAGCGGATTCTACGAGCAGTACTTC.

The V gene is TRBV6-1, the J gene TRBJ2-2; 10 nucleotides line up with TRBD2. V was clipped by 6 bases and J by 1 base; unmatched bases: 14. The CDR3 is 19 residues long. Germline V CDR1 and CDR2: MNHNS, SASEGT. The CDR3 reads CASSEIAGGDLLNTGELFF. CDR3 nucleotides: TGTGCCAGCAGCGAAATAGCGGGGGGCGACTTATTGAACACCGGGGAGCTGTTTTTT.

The sample holds a few counts of this clonotype. The gene calls are TRBV4-1 and TRBJ2-1, with 7 bases identical to TRBD1. This CDR3 has 14 amino acids. The V gene end was trimmed by 1 base and the J gene end by 14 bases; junction bases not matched to a gene: 11. CDR1 MGHRA and CDR2 YSYEKL come from the germline V gene. The CDR3 DNA sequence: TGCGCCAGCAGCCAAGCGGCAGACAGGGAAGAGGAGTTCTTC. Encoded protein: CASSQAADREEEFF.

The chain is built from TRBV7-9 and TRBJ2-3; no clear D gene. This CDR3 spans 14 amino acids. The germline V gene encodes CDR1 SEHNR and CDR2 FQNEAQ (reference sequence). V gave up 2 bases and J gave up 4 bases, with 10 bases separating them. CDR3 in amino acids: CASSLLRVADTQYF. The DNA of the CDR3 is TGTGCCAGCAGCTTATTAAGAGTTGCAGATACGCAGTATTTT.

This clonotype appeared a few times. The V call is TRBV20-1, the J call TRBJ2-3; 12 nucleotides match TRBD2. The CDR3 has 17 residues. With V trimmed by 1 base and J by 5 bases, 10 bases remained unmatched. The germline V gene has CDR1 DFQATT and CDR2 SNEGSKA (reference sequence). CDR3: CSARGGLAGGPVDTQYF. The CDR3 nucleotides read TGCAGTGCTAGAGGGGGTCTAGCGGGGGGGCCGGTAGATACGCAGTATTTT.

The V call is TRBV20-1, the J call TRBJ2-7; D ambiguous. Trimming stripped 1 base from V and 2 bases from J, with 12 bases between. The CDR3 spans 14 residues. Germline lookup yields CDR1 DFQATT and CDR2 SNEGSKA (reference sequence). The CDR3 region has the DNA TGCAGTGCTAGAGTACAGATAATACCCTACGAGCAGTACTTC. Protein: CSARVQIIPYEQYF.

This clonotype came up many times. The chain recombines TRBV7-2 with TRBJ2-4, with D maybe TRBD1 (5 bases). Between the trimmed V and J ends, which lost 3 bases and 4 bases, there was a span of 13 bases. The CDR3 has 15 residues. Germline V lookup: CDR1 SGHTA, CDR2 FQGNSA. The DNA for the CDR3 is TGTGCCAGCAGCTTGGGTTTGGGGCTAAAAAACATTCAGTACTTC. Amino acids: CASSLGLGLKNIQYF. Based on the CDR3 plus reference TRBV7-2 and TRBJ2-4, the full variable domain is GAGVSQSPSNKVTEKGKDVELRCDPISGHTALYWYRQSLGQGLEFLIYFQGNSAPDKSGLPSDRFSAERTGGSVSTLTIQRTQQEDSAVYLCASSLGLGLKNIQYFGAGTRLSVL.

The chain carries TRBV23-1 and TRBJ2-1; 7 bases align to TRBD2. TRBV23-1 has ORF status, its function being uncertain. The V and J ends lost 0 bases and 10 bases, in that order; junction bases with no gene match: 18. CDR3 size: 18 residues. CDR3 residues: CASSQSRALTRGLWEQFF. DNA of the CDR3: TGCGCCAGCAGTCAATCAAGGGCGTTGACGCGGGGGTTATGGGAGCAGTTCTTC.

The V and J genes are TRBV14 and TRBJ2-2; 10 bases match TRBD1. The CDR3 is 14 residues long. Germline trimming cut 8 bases from V and 5 bases from J; bases unmatched to any gene: 5. Germline-derived CDR1 and CDR2 are SGHDN and FVKESK. This chain's CDR3 is CASRDRGVTGELFF. The CDR3 DNA is TGTGCCAGCCGGGACAGGGGAGTTACCGGGGAGCTGTTTTTT.

As DNA, the CDR3 is TGTGCCACCAGCAGAGATTCGCCCGACAGGCCCCAGTTGACCCAGTACTTC. It codes for CATSRDSPDRPQLTQYF. The V call is TRBV15, the J call TRBJ2-5; TRBD1 might be the D (6 bases). V lost 0 bases, J lost 7 bases, and 21 bases lay in between. This CDR3 has 17 residues. The V gene's germline CDR1 is LNHNV and CDR2 YYDKDF (reference sequence).